This TCR beta chain was captured by sequencing in a study of T cell clonotyping in hematopoietic cell transplantation. Method: immunoSEQ multiplex PCR; TCRdb's copy keeps in-frame clones and lacks some. The sample gives 7,000 or so clones, around 89% of which show up once; around 4.3% is in the top ten. Trimming stripped 6 bases from V and 10 bases from J, with 15 bases between. The CDR3 has 12 residues. Germline CDR1 reads SNHLY; CDR2 reads FYNNEI. This receptor was identified in a female patient aged 45-65 years who had an allogeneic stem cell transplant from an unrelated donor, so the T cells may come from the graft donor. Some clones in this sample may be carry-over from other donors' samples. Source: PBMCs, taken 30 days after allogeneic stem cell transplant. The chain links TRBV2 to TRBJ1-1; D might be TRBD1 (6 bases). The CDR3 region is CASRTTGSRAFF. DNA of the CDR3: TGTGCCAGCAGGACGACAGGAAGTAGAGCTTTCTTT.